These 7 T cell receptor beta chains were all obtained from the same sample, sequenced in a study of T cell changes during pregnancy in multiple sclerosis. The data were produced by immunoSEQ multiplex PCR, yet TCRdb's version contains in-frame clones alone and is incomplete. The sample consists of about 60,000 clones, around 97% of them appearing once. This sample comprised CD8+ T cells from peripheral blood mononuclear cells, obtained after pregnancy. The receptors come from a female donor with multiple sclerosis, enrolled in a pregnancy study.

The chain is built from TRBV27 and TRBJ2-7; the match to TRBD2 covers 7 bases. The CDR3 has 15 amino acids. Per the germline V gene, CDR1 is MNHEY and CDR2 is SMNVEV (reference sequence). J was trimmed by 6 bases and V by 0 bases; bases with no gene match: 8. The CDR3 DNA sequence: TGTGCCAGCAGTTTATCGGGGGGGTTCCTGACCGAGCAGTACTTC. Translating gives CASSLSGGFLTEQYF.

The gene calls are TRBV6-5 and TRBJ2-7, with TRBD2 matching over 7 bases. Per the germline V gene, CDR1 is MNHEY and CDR2 is SVGAGI. The length of the CDR3 is 16 residues. The trim removed 0 bases at V and 7 bases at J, leaving 12 bases unmatched. The chain's CDR3 is CASSYSNLGNGGEQYF. The CDR3 bases are TGTGCCAGCAGTTACTCGAATCTCGGGAACGGGGGGGAGCAGTACTTC.

The chain recombines TRBV7-9 with TRBJ2-5; D unresolved. Germline V gene data show CDR1 as SEHNR and CDR2 as FQNEAQ (reference sequence). The V end was cut by 5 bases, the J end by 0 bases, with 19 bases between. The CDR3 has 17 residues. CDR3 sequence: CASSPSSWSADQETQYF. DNA for the CDR3: TGTGCCAGCAGCCCAAGTTCTTGGTCCGCGGACCAAGAGACCCAGTACTTC.

This clone was detected a few times. DNA of the CDR3: TGCAGCGTAAGACAGTTGAACACTGAAGCTTTCTTT. Its protein is CSVRQLNTEAFF. This chain uses TRBV29-1 with TRBJ1-1; perhaps TRBD1 as D (5 bases). Germline-derived CDR1 and CDR2 are SQVTM and ANQGSEA. The CDR3 extends over 12 amino acids. V shed 6 bases and J shed 0 bases, with 8 bases lying between them.

About this clone: Germline and junction disagree at one end, which may indicate a read error. This chain uses TRBV6-5 with TRBJ1-5; tentative D call: TRBD1 (5 bases). Germline values: CDR1 MNHEY, CDR2 SVGAGI. The CDR3 consists of 13 residues. CDR3 DNA sequence: TGTGCCAGCAGTTACGGAGGGGCCGGTTTTTTGTATTTT. This encodes CASSYGGAGFLYF.

The chain's CDR3 is CASSSGSSYNEQFF. CDR3 coding DNA: TGTGCCAGCAGTAGCGGGTCCTCCTACAATGAGCAGTTCTTC. The V gene is TRBV27, the J gene TRBJ2-1, with D possibly matching TRBD2 (6 bases). V dropped 5 bases and J dropped 0 bases, with 8 bases sitting between them. Germline CDR1 is MNHEY and CDR2 is SMNVEV (reference sequence). This CDR3 spans 14 amino acids.

The gene calls are TRBV7-2 and TRBJ2-7, with D unresolved. The CDR3 consists of 16 residues. Germline lookup yields CDR1 SGHTA and CDR2 FQGNSA. Trimming stripped 5 bases from V and 0 bases from J, with 17 bases between. CDR3 loop: CASSTDARLVSYEQYF. CDR3 DNA: TGTGCCAGCAGCACCGACGCGAGGTTGGTCTCCTACGAGCAGTACTTC.